The rows below give T cell receptor beta chains drawn from one sample of a study of immune evolution from preneoplasia to lung adenocarcinoma. Assay: immunoSEQ multiplex PCR; the TCRdb copy retains only in-frame clones and omits some. The sample has approximately 11,000 clones, 76% seen once; the top ten hold less than 30%. Sample: FFPE normal lung tissue adjacent to the tumor. The receptors derive from a person aged 55 to 75 with lung adenocarcinoma. Some clones in this sample may be carry-over from other donors' samples. CDR3s include the opening cysteine and the closing phenylalanine or tryptophan. D genes are given only for firm matches. The size of a clone is reported for some rows only, either as once, few or many, or as a class for expanded clones.

abundance	v_gene	j_gene	d_gene	CDR3nt	CDR3aa
once	TRBV10-2	TRBJ2-1	TRBD2	TGCGCCAGCAGAGGGACTAGCGGCCTGAGCTCCTACAATGAGCAGTTCTTC	CASRGTSGLSSYNEQFF
NA	TRBV28	TRBJ1-1	NA	TGTGCCAGCAGTTTTATGATGCAGAACACTGAAGCTTTCTTT	CASSFMMQNTEAFF
NA	TRBV6-1	TRBJ1-2	TRBD1	TGTGCCAGCAGTGAAGCTGGGACAGGGTATGGCTACACCTTC	CASSEAGTGYGYTF
NA	TRBV6-5	TRBJ2-3	NA	TGTGCCAGTAAAGAGATACTCACAGATACGCAGTATTTT	CASKEILTDTQYF
NA	TRBV5-1	TRBJ1-4	TRBD1	TGCGCCAGCAGCCGGGACAGCAGCGATGAAAAACTGTTTTTT	CASSRDSSDEKLFF
NA	TRBV4-1	TRBJ1-2	NA	TGCGCCAGCAGCCAACTAAGCTTATATGGCTACACCTTC	CASSQLSLYGYTF
NA	TRBV5-1	TRBJ2-5	TRBD1	TGCGCCAGCAGAAAGGGGACAGAAGAGACCCAGTACTTC	CASRKGTEETQYF
few	TRBV20-1	TRBJ1-1	NA	TGCAGTGTCTCGAGCAGGCTTGAAGCTTTCTTT	CSVSSRLEAFF
NA	TRBV29-1	TRBJ1-3	NA	TGCAGCGTCGAAGGAAGAGGATCCTCTTTACATTTT	CSVEGRGSSLHF
NA	TRBV6-1	TRBJ2-7	TRBD1	TGTGCCAGCAGTGTCGGGACAGGGTCCTACGAGCAGTACTTC	CASSVGTGSYEQYF
few	TRBV28	TRBJ1-1	NA	TGTGCCAGCAGTTCGGGACGAGCTTTCTTT	CASSSGRAFF
NA	TRBV28	TRBJ2-5	TRBD2	TGTGCCAGCAGCGGAAGCAGGGCGGGAGCAGAGACCCAGTACTTC	CASSGSRAGAETQYF
NA	TRBV6-4	TRBJ2-1	NA	TGTGCCAGCTCAAACTACAATACCAGGACCCTCGGCAATGAGCAGTTCTTC	CASSNYNTRTLGNEQFF
large	TRBV27	TRBJ1-5	NA	TGTGCCAGCAGGGAGGGAAATCAGCCCCAGCATTTT	CASREGNQPQHF
NA	TRBV28	TRBJ2-7	NA	TGTGCCAGCAGCCCCCTTACTAGTTACGAGCAGTACTTC	CASSPLTSYEQYF
NA	TRBV5-1	TRBJ2-1	NA	TGCGCCAGCAGCTTTGGGGGGAGCTCCTACAATGAGCAGTTCTTC	CASSFGGSSYNEQFF
NA	TRBV10-1	TRBJ1-4	NA	TGCGCCAGCTTAAACCCAGGACAGAGAAATGAGAAACTGTTTTTT	CASLNPGQRNEKLFF
NA	TRBV7-2	TRBJ2-1	NA	TGTGCCAGTCGCACGGAGAATGAGCAGTTCTTC	CASRTENEQFF
NA	TRBV2	TRBJ2-1	TRBD2	TGTGCCACGGGACTAGCGGATTTATATGAGCAGTTCTTC	CATGLADLYEQFF
few	TRBV7-9	TRBJ1-4	TRBD1	TGTGCCAGCAGCTTCCCGGGACAGCCTAATGAAAAACTGTTTTTT	CASSFPGQPNEKLFF
NA	TRBV27	TRBJ1-1	NA	TGTGCCAGCAGTTTAAACGGAGACAGCCTTGAAGCTTTCTTT	CASSLNGDSLEAFF
NA	TRBV6-1	TRBJ2-7	NA	TGTGCCAGCAGTGATCCCAGGGGTAATTACTTC	CASSDPRGNYF
NA	TRBV9	TRBJ2-1	NA	TGTGCCAGCACCAAGGACCCTACCTACAATGAGCAGTTCTTC	CASTKDPTYNEQFF
once	TRBV7-9	TRBJ2-1	TRBD1	TGTGCCAGCAGCCCAGGGGGTCGGGCATCCTACAATGAGCAGTTCTTC	CASSPGGRASYNEQFF
NA	TRBV21-1	TRBJ1-5	NA	TGTGCCAGCAGTAAAGAGCGGGGACTGCATCAGCCCCAGCATTTT	CASSKERGLHQPQHF
NA	TRBV11-2	TRBJ2-1	NA	TGTGCCAGCAGCTTAGCAAGCGGGTTCTCCTACAATGAGCAGTTCTTC	CASSLASGFSYNEQFF
NA	TRBV7-6	TRBJ2-3	NA	TGTGCCAGCAGCTTAGATCGGGGTGTGGTAGCGGAGGCCACAGATACGCAGTATTTT	CASSLDRGVVAEATDTQYF